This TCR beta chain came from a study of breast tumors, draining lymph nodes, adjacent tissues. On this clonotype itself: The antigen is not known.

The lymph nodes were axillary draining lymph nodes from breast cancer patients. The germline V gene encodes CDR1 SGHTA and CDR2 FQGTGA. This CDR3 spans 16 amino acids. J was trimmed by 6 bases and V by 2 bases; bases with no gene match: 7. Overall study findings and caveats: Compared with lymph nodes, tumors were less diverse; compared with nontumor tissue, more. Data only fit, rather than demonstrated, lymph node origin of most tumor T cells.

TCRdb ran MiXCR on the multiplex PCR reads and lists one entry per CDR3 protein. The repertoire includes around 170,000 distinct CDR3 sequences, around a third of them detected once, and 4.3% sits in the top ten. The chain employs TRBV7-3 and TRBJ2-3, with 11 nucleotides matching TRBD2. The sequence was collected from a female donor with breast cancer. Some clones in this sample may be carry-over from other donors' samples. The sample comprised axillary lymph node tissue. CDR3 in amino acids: CASSLATSGVTDTQYF. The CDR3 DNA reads TGTGCCAGCAGCTTAGCGACTAGCGGGGTTACGGATACGCAGTATTTT.